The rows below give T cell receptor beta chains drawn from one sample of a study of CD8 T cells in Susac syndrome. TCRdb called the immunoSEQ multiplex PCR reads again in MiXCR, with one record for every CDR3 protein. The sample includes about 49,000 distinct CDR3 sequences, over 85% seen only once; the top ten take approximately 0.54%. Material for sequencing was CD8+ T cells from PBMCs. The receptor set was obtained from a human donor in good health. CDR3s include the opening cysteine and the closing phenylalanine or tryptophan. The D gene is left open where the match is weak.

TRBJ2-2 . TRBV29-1 CSVPRDTGELFF
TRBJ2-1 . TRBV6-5 CASKTGTLDNEQFF
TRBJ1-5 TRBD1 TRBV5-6 CASSLGQGVGQPQHF
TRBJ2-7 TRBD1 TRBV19 CATSTGAEQYF
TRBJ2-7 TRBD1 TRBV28 CASTRTGTGTPEQYF
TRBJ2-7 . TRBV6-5 CASSNGDTYEQYF
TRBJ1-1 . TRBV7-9 CASSSNAVTNTEAFF
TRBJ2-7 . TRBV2 CASSTPINYEQYF
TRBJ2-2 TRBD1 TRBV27 CASSKSPGQGAGELFF
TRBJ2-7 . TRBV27 CASSAGTNFYEQYF
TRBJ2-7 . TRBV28 CASSPGANEQYF